The sequence of this T cell receptor (beta chain) was determined in a study of blood T cells in healthy people across ages. Study-level results: Percentage of naive T cells showed a strong correlation with TCR beta diversity. Whereas aged donors had fewer naive CD4+ cells, long-lived donors had more of them and higher diversity. Per million T cells, TCR beta diversity dropped roughly linearly as age increased.

Primers used in a second PCR of about 7 to 12 cycles were a sample-barcoded 5' primer and a J-beta primer mix. A single record per CDR3 protein comes from TCRdb applying MiXCR to the 5' RACE reads. The repertoire has 1,500,000 or so distinct CDR3 sequences, approximately 59% of them found once; the top ten carry approximately 7%. The CDR3 is made up of 13 amino acids. The ends lost 3 bases at V and 4 bases at J; junction bases unmatched: 2. The study drew donors from healthy Caucasian individuals in Russia aged 6 to 90. This clonotype appeared a few times. Its specificity is not known. This may be a read error: a much more frequent sequence differs by one nucleotide.

The sample taken for sequencing was blood. This sequence joins TRBV12-3 or TRBV12-4 and TRBJ1-1; TRBD1 matches at 7 bases. The receptor comes from a man aged 18 to 35 in good health. CDR3 in DNA: TGTGCCAGCAGTTTGACAGGGACCACTGAAGCTTTCTTT. Amino acids: CASSLTGTTEAFF.